One and the same sample provided the 30 T cell receptor beta chains below, sequenced in a study of technical replicates of blood from a few donors. Repertoires were generated with immunoSEQ multiplex PCR, while TCRdb's copy carries only in-frame clones and drops some. Here the sample spans about 81,000 clones, 81% being singletons. The sample taken for sequencing was PBMCs. These receptor sequences come from a human donor in good health. Some clones in this sample may be carry-over from other donors' samples.

The chain employs TRBV6-5 and TRBJ1-2; possibly TRBD1 for D (6 bases). Per the germline V gene, CDR1 is MNHEY and CDR2 is SVGAGI. The V gene lost 5 bases and the J gene lost 4 bases, with 14 bases spanning the gap. This CDR3 comprises 14 residues. The CDR3 loop reads CASSTAGQTYGYTF. CDR3 in DNA: TGTGCCAGCAGTACGGCCGGACAGACCTATGGCTACACCTTC.

The chain employs TRBV4-1 and TRBJ2-2; TRBD2 is a possible D gene (6 bases). Trimming took off 1 base at V and 2 bases at J, with 8 bases between the two ends. This CDR3 comprises 15 residues. The germline V gene encodes CDR1 MGHRA and CDR2 YSYEKL. The CDR3 bases are TGCGCCAGCAGCCAAGCACTAGCAAACACCGGGGAGCTGTTTTTT. This sequence encodes CASSQALANTGELFF.

This clone occurred a few times. V usage is TRBV4-2 and J usage is TRBJ1-4, with D hard to call. V shed 0 bases and J shed 0 bases, with 8 bases lying between them. The CDR3 consists of 16 residues. Germline V CDR1 and CDR2: LGHNA, YNFKEQ. The CDR3 sequence is CASSQEVSATNEKLFF. In DNA, the CDR3 is TGTGCCAGCAGCCAAGAGGTCTCAGCAACTAATGAAAAACTGTTTTTT.

The chain uses TRBV7-9 and TRBJ2-1; TRBD1 aligns across 9 bases. The germline gives CDR1 SEHNR, CDR2 FQNEAQ (reference sequence). The CDR3 runs to 13 residues. The ends lost 4 bases at V and 14 bases at J; junction bases unmatched: 9. The CDR3 sequence: CASSSTTGTGKFF. In nucleotides, the CDR3 is TGTGCCAGCAGCTCTACTACCGGGACAGGGAAGTTCTTC.

This chain links TRBV18 with TRBJ2-1; TRBD1 is a possible D gene (5 bases). This CDR3 comprises 15 residues. The V end lost 0 bases, the J end lost 9 bases, and 15 bases lay between the germline ends. In germline, CDR1 is KGHSH, CDR2 LQKENI. CDR3 amino acids: CASSPPAQGTGEQFF. The CDR3 DNA reads TGTGCCAGCTCACCACCGGCTCAGGGCACTGGTGAGCAGTTCTTC.

The chain has TRBV25-1 and TRBJ1-1, with TRBD1 matching 9 bases. The CDR3 loop spans 14 amino acids. Unmatched junction bases numbered 0, after V lost 4 bases and J lost 0 bases. The germline gives CDR1 MGHDK, CDR2 SYGVNS. Here the CDR3 DNA reads TGTGCCAGCAGTGGGGACAGGGTGAACACTGAAGCTTTCTTT. Its protein product is CASSGDRVNTEAFF.

The rearrangement uses TRBV6-5 and TRBJ2-1; a possible D gene is TRBD1 (6 bases). Germline V gives CDR1 MNHEY, CDR2 SVGAGI. V gave up 4 bases and J gave up 2 bases, with 12 bases separating them. This CDR3 contains 15 residues. CDR3 sequence: CASSSPGGAYNEQFF. The CDR3 coding sequence is TGTGCCAGCAGTTCCCCTGGGGGCGCCTACAATGAGCAGTTCTTC.

The chain couples TRBV28 to TRBJ1-5; D is uncertain. V gave up 3 bases and J gave up 0 bases, with 9 bases separating them. This CDR3 spans 15 amino acids. Germline V gene sequence: CDR1 MDHEN, CDR2 SYDVKM. CDR3 amino acids: CASSFLLASNQPQHF. CDR3 coding DNA: TGTGCCAGCAGTTTTCTGCTGGCTAGCAATCAGCCCCAGCATTTT.

This chain links TRBV7-2 with TRBJ1-2, with TRBD1 matching over 7 bases. The V and J ends lost 5 bases and 5 bases, in that order; junction bases with no gene match: 5. There are 13 residues in the CDR3. CDR1 is SGHTA and CDR2 is FQGNSA in the germline V gene. DNA of the CDR3: TGTGCCAGCAGCGACGGGACAGCATATGGCTACACCTTC. It yields the protein CASSDGTAYGYTF. Filled out from reference TRBV7-2 and TRBJ1-2, the complete variable domain reads GAGVSQSPSNKVTEKGKDVELRCDPISGHTALYWYRQSLGQGLEFLIYFQGNSAPDKSGLPSDRFSAERTGGSVSTLTIQRTQQEDSAVYLCASSDGTAYGYTFGSGTRLTVV.

The V and J genes are TRBV5-4 and TRBJ2-7; the D gene is possibly TRBD1 (6 bases). This CDR3 region has 11 residues. V lost 7 bases to trimming and J lost 5 bases, with 10 bases between them. Germline CDR1 is SGHNT and CDR2 is YYREEE (reference sequence). The CDR3 spells CASGNRDEQYF. The CDR3 nucleotides are TGTGCCAGCGGTAACAGGGACGAGCAGTACTTC.

The chain employs TRBV6-6 and TRBJ1-1; 7 bases match TRBD1. J lost 6 bases, V lost 3 bases, and 7 bases had no gene match. Germline lookup yields CDR1 MNHNY and CDR2 SVGAGI (reference sequence). This CDR3 is built from 14 residues. This CDR3 reads CASSYPATGAEAFF. In DNA, the CDR3 is TGTGCCAGCAGTTATCCGGCTACAGGGGCTGAAGCTTTCTTT.

This clone was detected a few times. The chain employs TRBV19 and TRBJ2-2, with D unresolved. Germline V CDR1 and CDR2: LNHDA, SQIVND (reference sequence). Trimming removed 5 bases from V and 0 bases from J, with 10 bases in between. This CDR3 has 15 amino acids. The CDR3 protein is CASSLTSSNTGELFF. The CDR3 DNA sequence: TGTGCCAGTAGTTTAACATCCTCGAACACCGGGGAGCTGTTTTTT.

The genes are TRBV11-2 and TRBJ2-7; 9 bases align to TRBD2. The length of the CDR3 is 14 residues. Germline V CDR1 and CDR2: SGHAT, FQNNGV. The junction had 1 base not matched to a gene; V was cut back by 0 bases and J by 4 bases. The CDR3 nucleotides are TGTGCCAGCAGCTTAGAGCGGGGGGGTTACGAGCAGTACTTC. Residues: CASSLERGGYEQYF.

The genes are TRBV6-1 and TRBJ1-2, with a weak D call TRBD1 (6 bases). The CDR3 consists of 16 residues. V dropped 3 bases and J dropped 3 bases, with 17 bases sitting between them. Per germline, CDR1 MNHNS and CDR2 SASEGT. The DNA for the CDR3 is TGTGCCAGCAGTGACACAGGGATAAGTTTCTACTATGGCTACACCTTC. Translating it yields CASSDTGISFYYGYTF.

V gene TRBV13 combines with J gene TRBJ2-1; 10 bases match TRBD2. V lost 5 bases to trimming and J lost 3 bases; unmatched junction nucleotides: 13. CDR1 PRHDT and CDR2 FYEKMQ come from the germline V gene (reference sequence). The CDR3 consists of 18 residues. The CDR3 DNA sequence: TGTGCCAGCAGCCCTGAGCTTAGCGGGGGGCGGGTCTACAATGAGCAGTTCTTC. This translates into CASSPELSGGRVYNEQFF.

This chain uses TRBV18 with TRBJ2-2, with 8 bases aligning to TRBD1. The J segment lost 2 bases and the V segment lost 6 bases, leaving 5 bases of the junction unmatched. The CDR3 sequence is 15 residues long. Germline V CDR1 and CDR2: KGHSH, LQKENI. The CDR3 sequence is CASSLDRVNTGELFF. CDR3 bases: TGTGCCAGCTCCCTGGACAGGGTTAACACCGGGGAGCTGTTTTTT.

The chain employs TRBV7-3 and TRBJ2-1; the D gene is possibly TRBD1 (6 bases). V lost 5 bases and J lost 2, with 13 bases in between. CDR3 length equals 15 residues. Looked up from germline, CDR1 is SGHTA and CDR2 is FQGTGA. In DNA form, the CDR3 reads TGTGCCAGCAGCCCAGGGGTGAGGGCCTACAATGAGCAGTTCTTC. It encodes CASSPGVRAYNEQFF.

This clone was counted once. The V call is TRBV5-6, the J call TRBJ2-7; TRBD1 matches at 9 bases. Trimming cost V 4 bases and J 0 bases; bases outside gene matches: 17. This CDR3 region has 19 residues. Germline V CDR1 and CDR2: SGHDT, YYEEEE. The CDR3 coding sequence is TGTGCCAGCAGCCTGCGTTATGGACAGGGGATTTTGAGCTCCTACGAGCAGTACTTC. It yields the protein CASSLRYGQGILSSYEQYF. Combining the CDR3 with reference TRBV5-6 and TRBJ2-7 gives the whole variable domain DAGVTQSPTHLIKTRGQQVTLRCSPKSGHDTVSWYQQALGQGPQFIFQYYEEEERQRGNFPDRFSGHQFPNYSSELNVNALLLGDSALYLCASSLRYGQGILSSYEQYFGPGTRLTVT.

This clone occurred a few times. Its ends do not fully match the called genes, so a read error is possible. CDR3 loop: CASRLGTGTEAFF. CDR3 DNA: TGTGCCAGCAGGTTAGGGACAGGCACTGAAGCTTTCTTT. The J gene is TRBJ1-1, the V gene TRBV7-2; 8 positions match TRBD1. CDR3 length: 13 residues. CDR1 and CDR2 from the germline V gene are SGHTA and FQGNSA.

This rearrangement joins TRBV5-6 to TRBJ1-1, with a weak D call TRBD1 (5 bases). Germline assignment: CDR1 SGHDT and CDR2 YYEEEE. The V gene lost 5 bases and the J gene lost 1 base, with 15 bases spanning the gap. The CDR3 is 15 amino acids. The CDR3 nucleotides are TGTGCCAGCAGACAGGATCTGACCCCGAACACTGAAGCTTTCTTT. Amino acids: CASRQDLTPNTEAFF.

This rearrangement joins TRBV30 to TRBJ1-2; 12 bases line up with TRBD1. Per germline, CDR1 GTSNPN and CDR2 SVGIG (reference sequence). CDR3 length: 15 amino acids. The junction had 9 bases not matched to a gene; V was cut back by 5 bases and J by 5 bases. The DNA of the CDR3 is TGTGCCTGGCCCCGGGACAGGGGGCAAAGGTATGGCTACACCTTC. This codes for CAWPRDRGQRYGYTF.

V and J are TRBV27 and TRBJ2-7; 11 bases fit TRBD2. Per the germline V gene, CDR1 is MNHEY and CDR2 is SMNVEV (reference sequence). CDR3 length: 15 amino acids. With 2 bases clipped from V and 3 bases from J, the junction kept 3 bases outside the gene matches. CDR3 residues: CASSLRLAGNYEQYF. The CDR3 nucleotides read TGTGCCAGCAGTTTAAGACTAGCGGGAAACTACGAGCAGTACTTC.

This clone was counted a few times. The V call is TRBV10-3, the J call TRBJ1-2; 10 positions match TRBD1. CDR1 and CDR2 from the germline V gene are ENHRY and SYGVKD. The V and J ends lost 3 bases and 4 bases, in that order; junction bases with no gene match: 5. CDR3 size: 15 residues. CDR3 nucleotides: TGTGCCATCAGTGACCAGGACAGGGGGGGCTATGGCTACACCTTC. Its protein product is CAISDQDRGGYGYTF.

The chain combines TRBV11-2 with TRBJ2-7; D is possibly TRBD2 (6 bases). The ends were cut back, 5 bases at V and 4 bases at J, with 12 bases in the middle. The CDR3 length is 13 residues. Germline assignment: CDR1 SGHAT and CDR2 FQNNGV. The CDR3 reads CASSRGTSYEQYF. CDR3 coding DNA: TGTGCCAGCAGCAGAGGGACTTCATACGAGCAGTACTTC.

The gene calls are TRBV7-9 and TRBJ1-6, with a weak D call TRBD1 (5 bases). Trimming pared 1 base from V and 12 bases from J, leaving 19 bases between. Germline CDR1 reads SEHNR; CDR2 reads FQNEAQ (reference sequence). This CDR3 has 16 amino acids. The CDR3: CASSLVRATHQGPLHF. In nucleotides, the CDR3 is TGTGCCAGCAGCTTAGTAAGGGCCACCCATCAGGGACCCCTCCACTTT.

The V and J genes are TRBV9 and TRBJ2-2; 12 bases are a match to TRBD2. This CDR3 has 15 amino acids. V was pared by 5 bases and J by 4 bases, with 3 bases of the junction left unmatched. The germline gives CDR1 SGDLS, CDR2 YYNGEE. The CDR3 DNA is TGTGCCAGCAGGAAGGGACTAGCGGGCACCGGGGAGCTGTTTTTT. Its protein is CASRKGLAGTGELFF.

This clone appeared a few times. The rearrangement uses TRBV13 and TRBJ2-7, with 13 bases matching TRBD2. Losses at the gene ends were 4 bases for V and 2 bases for J; bases not matched to a gene: 5. CDR3 size: 16 residues. Germline V gene lookup returns CDR1 PRHDT and CDR2 FYEKMQ (reference sequence). CDR3 protein: CASSYGLAGETYEQYF. The CDR3 DNA reads TGTGCCAGCAGCTACGGACTAGCGGGGGAGACCTACGAGCAGTACTTC.

This chain links TRBV19 with TRBJ2-7; no clear D. The CDR3 extends over 15 amino acids. CDR1 is LNHDA and CDR2 is SQIVND in the germline V gene (reference sequence). V shed 5 bases and J shed 1 base, with 15 bases lying between them. The CDR3 coding sequence is TGTGCCAGTAGTCCCGTGCCGAGAGTTTCCTACGAGCAGTACTTC. As protein: CASSPVPRVSYEQYF.

The chain uses TRBV29-1 and TRBJ2-5; 14 positions match TRBD2. Germline assignment: CDR1 SQVTM and CDR2 ANQGSEA. The CDR3 has 18 residues. The V gene end was trimmed by 2 bases and the J gene end by 2 bases; junction bases not matched to a gene: 10. The CDR3 region is CSVETPGLAGVRQETQYF. CDR3 sequence (DNA): TGCAGCGTTGAAACCCCGGGACTAGCGGGGGTGCGACAAGAGACCCAGTACTTC.

The chain is built from TRBV7-9 and TRBJ1-6; maybe TRBD1 (5 bases). The CDR3 sequence is 14 residues long. Trimming pared 3 bases from V and 5 bases from J, leaving 8 bases between. Germline V gene lookup returns CDR1 SEHNR and CDR2 FQNEAQ (reference sequence). The CDR3: CASSLPRDNSPLHF. The CDR3 DNA is TGTGCCAGCAGCTTGCCCAGGGATAATTCACCCCTCCACTTT.